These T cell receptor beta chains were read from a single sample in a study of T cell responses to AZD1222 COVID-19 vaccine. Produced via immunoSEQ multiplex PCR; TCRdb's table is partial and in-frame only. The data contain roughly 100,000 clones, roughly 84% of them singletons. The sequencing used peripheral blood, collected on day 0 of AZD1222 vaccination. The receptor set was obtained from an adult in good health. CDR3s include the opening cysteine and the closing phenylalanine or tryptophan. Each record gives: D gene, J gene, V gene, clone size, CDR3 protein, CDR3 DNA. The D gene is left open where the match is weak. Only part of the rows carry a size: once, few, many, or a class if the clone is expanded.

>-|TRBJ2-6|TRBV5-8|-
CASSFPGTGANVLTF
TGTGCCAGCAGCTTTCCAGGGACGGGGGCCAACGTCCTGACTTTC
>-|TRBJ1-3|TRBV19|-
CATLGMVPWNTIYF
TGTGCCACCTTAGGAATGGTACCGTGGAACACCATATATTTT
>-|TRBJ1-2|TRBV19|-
CASSSGRFYGYTF
TGTGCCAGTAGCTCGGGACGGTTCTATGGCTACACCTTC
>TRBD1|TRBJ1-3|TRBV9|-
CASSRAARQGTNSGNTIYF
TGTGCCAGCAGCCGAGCCGCCCGACAGGGGACTAACTCTGGAAACACCATATATTTT
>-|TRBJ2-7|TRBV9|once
CASSAGSLYEQYF
TGTGCCAGCAGCGCCGGGAGCCTATACGAGCAGTACTTC
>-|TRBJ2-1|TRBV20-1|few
CSANDYNEQFF
TGCAGTGCTAACGACTACAATGAGCAGTTCTTC
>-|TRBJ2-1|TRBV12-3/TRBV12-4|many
CASSDRVLVF
TGTGCCAGCAGCGATAGGGTTTTGGTCTTC
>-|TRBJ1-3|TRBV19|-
CASSISGGISGNTIYF
TGTGCCAGTAGTATAAGCGGCGGAATCTCTGGAAACACCATATATTTT
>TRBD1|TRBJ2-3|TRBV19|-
CASNPGRGRPDTQYF
TGTGCCAGTAATCCGGGCAGGGGGCGACCAGATACGCAGTATTTT
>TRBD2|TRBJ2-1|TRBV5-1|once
CASTVSGRALRNEQFF
TGCGCCAGCACTGTAAGCGGGAGGGCCTTACGAAATGAGCAGTTCTTC
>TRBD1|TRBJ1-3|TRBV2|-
CASSPLSTGVSGNTIYF
TGTGCCAGCAGTCCCCTCTCTACAGGGGTCTCTGGAAACACCATATATTTT
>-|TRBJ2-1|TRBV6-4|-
CASSDGRAHNEQFF
TGTGCCAGCAGTGACGGGCGGGCACACAATGAGCAGTTCTTC
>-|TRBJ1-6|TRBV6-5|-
CASSNQGGGSPLHF
TGTGCCAGCAGTAACCAAGGGGGAGGTTCACCCCTCCACTTT
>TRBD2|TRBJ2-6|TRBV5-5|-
CASSPGLAGGYGANVLTF
TGTGCCAGCAGCCCGGGACTAGCGGGAGGGTACGGGGCCAACGTCCTGACTTTC
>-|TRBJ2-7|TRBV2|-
CASSEYYGFGDYEQYF
TGTGCCAGCAGTGAATACTATGGCTTCGGTGACTACGAGCAGTACTTC
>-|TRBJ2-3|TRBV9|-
CASSPGWRGTDTQYF
TGTGCCAGCAGCCCCGGCTGGAGGGGCACAGATACGCAGTATTTT
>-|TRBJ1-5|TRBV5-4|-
CASSFWGVGQPQHF
TGTGCCAGCAGCTTCTGGGGGGTTGGTCAGCCCCAGCATTTT
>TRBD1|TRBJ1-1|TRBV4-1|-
CASSIAPGGNTEAFF
TGCGCCAGCAGCATAGCCCCAGGGGGAAACACTGAAGCTTTCTTT
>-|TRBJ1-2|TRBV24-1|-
CATSDNTGTPNYGYTF
TGTGCCACCAGTGATAACACCGGGACACCTAACTATGGCTACACCTTC
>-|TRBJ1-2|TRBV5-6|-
CASSSGRWRGFYGYTF
TGTGCCAGCAGCTCAGGACGGTGGAGGGGGTTCTATGGCTACACCTTC
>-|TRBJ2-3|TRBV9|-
CASSVESGVDTQYF
TGTGCCAGCAGCGTTGAATCTGGGGTGGATACGCAGTATTTT
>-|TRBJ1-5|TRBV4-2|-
CASSQRLDIGNQPQHF
TGTGCCAGCAGCCAACGACTGGACATCGGCAATCAGCCCCAGCATTTT
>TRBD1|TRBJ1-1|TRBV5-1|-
CASIGQENTEAFF
TGCGCCAGCATAGGACAGGAAAACACTGAAGCTTTCTTT
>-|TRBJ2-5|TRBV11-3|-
CASSLDRSVQETQYF
TGTGCCAGCAGCTTAGATCGAAGCGTACAAGAGACCCAGTACTTC
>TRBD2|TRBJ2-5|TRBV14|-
CASSLGLADSETQYF
TGTGCCAGCAGCCTCGGACTAGCGGATTCAGAGACCCAGTACTTC
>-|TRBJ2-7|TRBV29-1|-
CSVPKRNEQYF
TGCAGCGTCCCAAAAAGGAATGAGCAGTACTTC
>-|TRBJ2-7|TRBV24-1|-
CATSDFNGYEQYF
TGTGCCACCAGTGATTTTAATGGTTACGAGCAGTACTTC